Each of the 2 T cell receptor beta chains below was sequenced from the same sample in a study of cytomegalovirus exposure and HLA in healthy donors. Both 60 Vbeta primers and 13 Jbeta primers went into the PCR. Libraries were prepared by immunoSEQ multiplex PCR; TCRdb keeps only in-frame clonotypes and omits some of them. This sample has approximately 99,000 clones; roughly four fifths occur once, and the top ten carry under 5.5%. Sequencing was carried out using PBMCs. The receptor source for this set is a man aged 40-50 years in good health and CMV-seropositive.

The DNA for the CDR3 is TGTGCCTGGAGCCCGGAGAACTATGGCTACACCTTC. As protein: CAWSPENYGYTF. The V gene is TRBV30, the J gene TRBJ1-2, with D unresolved. This CDR3 is built from 12 residues. CDR1 and CDR2 from the germline V gene are GTSNPN and SVGIG (reference sequence). Between the trimmed V and J ends, which lost 3 bases and 2 bases, there was a span of 7 bases.

This clone was found once. This chain connects TRBV7-9 to TRBJ2-2, with TRBD1 matching 10 bases. V trimming: 5 bases; J trimming: 4 bases; junction bases outside the gene matches: 7. Germline values: CDR1 SEHNR, CDR2 FQNEAQ (reference sequence). The CDR3 runs 16 residues. The CDR3 here is CASSHTGTGVTGELFF. CDR3 nucleotide sequence: TGTGCCAGCAGCCATACCGGGACAGGGGTCACCGGGGAGCTGTTTTTT.